This T cell receptor (beta chain) was documented in a study of T cells in Graves' hyperthyroidism and ophthalmopathy. Germline trimming cut 5 bases from V and 2 bases from J; bases unmatched to any gene: 11. Looked up from germline, CDR1 is SGHAT and CDR2 is FQNNGV. This CDR3 has 16 residues. Regions amplified from RNA transcripts were the TCR beta CDR3 regions. Using the HTBI primer set, a first-round RT-PCR was run on the TCR CDR3. A single record per CDR3 protein comes from TCRdb applying MiXCR to the multiplex PCR reads. Seen here are roughly 740,000 distinct CDR3 sequences, roughly 15% observed once, and the top ten hold over 7.5%.

The origin of this receptor is a man aged 18 to 29 with Graves' hyperthyroidism. Sequencing was performed on blood. This sequence joins TRBV11-2 and TRBJ1-1; 7 bases map to TRBD1. DNA for the CDR3: TGTGCCAGCAGCCGGGGGGACAGAATAATTAACACTGAAGCTTTCTTT. This encodes CASSRGDRIINTEAFF.